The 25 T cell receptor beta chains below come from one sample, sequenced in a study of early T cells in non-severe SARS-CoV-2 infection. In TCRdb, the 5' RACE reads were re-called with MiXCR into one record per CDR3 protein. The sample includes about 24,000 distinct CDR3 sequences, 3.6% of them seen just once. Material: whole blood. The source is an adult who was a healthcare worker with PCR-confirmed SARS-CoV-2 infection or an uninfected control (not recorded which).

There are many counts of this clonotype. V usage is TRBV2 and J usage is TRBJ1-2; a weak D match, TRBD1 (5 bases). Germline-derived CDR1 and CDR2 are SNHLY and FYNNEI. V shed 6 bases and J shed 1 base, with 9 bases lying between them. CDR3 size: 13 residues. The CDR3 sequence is CASSQTVNYGYTF. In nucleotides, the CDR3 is TGTGCCAGCAGCCAGACAGTTAACTATGGCTACACCTTC.

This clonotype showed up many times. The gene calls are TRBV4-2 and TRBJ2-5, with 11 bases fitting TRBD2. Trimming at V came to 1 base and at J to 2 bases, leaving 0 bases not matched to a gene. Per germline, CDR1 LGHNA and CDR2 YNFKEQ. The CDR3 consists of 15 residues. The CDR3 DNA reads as TGTGCCAGCAGCCAAGTAGCGGGGGGGCAAGAGACCCAGTACTTC. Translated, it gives CASSQVAGGQETQYF.

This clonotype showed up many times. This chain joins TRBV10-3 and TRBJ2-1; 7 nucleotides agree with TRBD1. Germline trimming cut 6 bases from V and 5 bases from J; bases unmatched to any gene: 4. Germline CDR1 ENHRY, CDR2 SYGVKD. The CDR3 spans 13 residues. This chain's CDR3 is CAISEGADNEQFF. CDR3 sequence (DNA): TGTGCCATCAGCGAGGGGGCCGACAATGAGCAGTTCTTC.

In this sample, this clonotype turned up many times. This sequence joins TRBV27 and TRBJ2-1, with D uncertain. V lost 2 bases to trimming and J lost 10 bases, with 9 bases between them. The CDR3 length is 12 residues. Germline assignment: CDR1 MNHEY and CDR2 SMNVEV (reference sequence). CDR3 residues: CASSLKGREQFF. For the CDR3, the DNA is TGTGCCAGCAGTTTAAAGGGCCGAGAGCAGTTCTTC.

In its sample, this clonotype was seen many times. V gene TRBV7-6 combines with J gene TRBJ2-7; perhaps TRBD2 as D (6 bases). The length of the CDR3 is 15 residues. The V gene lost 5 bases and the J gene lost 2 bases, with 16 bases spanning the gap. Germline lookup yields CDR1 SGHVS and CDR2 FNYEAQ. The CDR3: CASSPSRVAAYEQYF. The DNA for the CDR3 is TGTGCCAGCAGCCCCAGTAGGGTAGCGGCCTACGAGCAGTACTTC.

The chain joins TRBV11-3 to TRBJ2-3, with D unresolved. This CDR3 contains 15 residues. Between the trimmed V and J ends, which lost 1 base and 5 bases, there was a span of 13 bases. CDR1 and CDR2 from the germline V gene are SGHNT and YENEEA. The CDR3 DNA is TGTGCCAGCAGCTTAGGGGTACGGACGGGAGATACGCAGTATTTT. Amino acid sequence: CASSLGVRTGDTQYF.

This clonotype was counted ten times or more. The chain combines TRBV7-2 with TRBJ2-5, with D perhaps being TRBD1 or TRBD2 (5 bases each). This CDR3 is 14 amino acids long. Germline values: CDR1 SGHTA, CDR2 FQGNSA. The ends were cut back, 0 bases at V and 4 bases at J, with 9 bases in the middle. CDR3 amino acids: CASSLAGAGETQYF. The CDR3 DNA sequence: TGTGCCAGCAGCTTAGCCGGGGCCGGAGAGACCCAGTACTTC. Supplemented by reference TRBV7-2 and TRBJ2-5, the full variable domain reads GAGVSQSPSNKVTEKGKDVELRCDPISGHTALYWYRQSLGQGLEFLIYFQGNSAPDKSGLPSDRFSAERTGGSVSTLTIQRTQQEDSAVYLCASSLAGAGETQYFGPGTRLLVL.

CDR3 loop: CASSLEFRSGYNEQFF. Written as DNA, the CDR3 is TGTGCCAGCAGCTTAGAGTTTAGAAGCGGATACAATGAGCAGTTCTTC. The V gene is TRBV7-2, the J gene TRBJ2-1, with a tentative D call TRBD2 (5 bases). This CDR3 spans 16 amino acids. With 1 base removed from V and 4 bases from J, the gap between germline ends came to 14 bases. Germline CDR1 reads SGHTA; CDR2 reads FQGNSA.

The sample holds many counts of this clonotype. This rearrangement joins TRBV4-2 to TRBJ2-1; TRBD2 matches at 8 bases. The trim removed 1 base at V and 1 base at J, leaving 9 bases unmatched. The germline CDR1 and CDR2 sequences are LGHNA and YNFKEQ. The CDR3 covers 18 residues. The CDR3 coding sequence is TGTGCCAGCAGCCAAGCTCCCCCGGGACTAGGGTCCTACAATGAGCAGTTCTTC. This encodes CASSQAPPGLGSYNEQFF.

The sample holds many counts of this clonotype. The CDR3 reads CSARVRGDYGYTF. CDR3 in DNA: TGCAGTGCTAGAGTTCGGGGGGACTATGGCTACACCTTC. J is TRBJ1-2 and V is TRBV20-1, with D possibly being TRBD1 (5 bases). Trimming removed 1 base from V and 3 bases from J, with 9 bases in between. CDR3 size: 13 residues. The V gene's germline CDR1 is DFQATT and CDR2 SNEGSKA (reference sequence).

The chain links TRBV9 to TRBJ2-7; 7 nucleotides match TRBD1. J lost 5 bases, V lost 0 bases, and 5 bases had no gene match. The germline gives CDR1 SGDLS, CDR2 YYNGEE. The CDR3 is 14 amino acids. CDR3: CASSVESGGDEQYF. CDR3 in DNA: TGTGCCAGCAGCGTAGAGTCAGGGGGTGACGAGCAGTACTTC.

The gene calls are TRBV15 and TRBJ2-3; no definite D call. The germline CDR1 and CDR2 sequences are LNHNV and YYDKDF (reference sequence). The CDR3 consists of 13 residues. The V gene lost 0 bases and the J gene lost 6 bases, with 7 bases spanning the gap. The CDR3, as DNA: TGTGCCACCAGCAGAGATCGTACCGATACGCAGTATTTT. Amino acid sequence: CATSRDRTDTQYF.

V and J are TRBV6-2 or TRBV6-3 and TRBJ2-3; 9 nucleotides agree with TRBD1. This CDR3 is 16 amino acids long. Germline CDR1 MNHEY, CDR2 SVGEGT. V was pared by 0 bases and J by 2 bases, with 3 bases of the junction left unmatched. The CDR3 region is CASSYSDRGTTDTQYF. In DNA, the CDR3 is TGTGCCAGCAGTTACTCGGACAGGGGAACCACAGATACGCAGTATTTT.

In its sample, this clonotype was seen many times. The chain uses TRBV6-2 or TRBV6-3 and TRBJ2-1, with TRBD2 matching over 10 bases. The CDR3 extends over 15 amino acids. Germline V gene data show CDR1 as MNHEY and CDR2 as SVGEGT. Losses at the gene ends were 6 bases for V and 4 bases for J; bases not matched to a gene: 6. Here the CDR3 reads CASSLGLALYNEQFF. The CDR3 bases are TGTGCCAGCAGCCTGGGACTAGCGCTATACAATGAGCAGTTCTTC.

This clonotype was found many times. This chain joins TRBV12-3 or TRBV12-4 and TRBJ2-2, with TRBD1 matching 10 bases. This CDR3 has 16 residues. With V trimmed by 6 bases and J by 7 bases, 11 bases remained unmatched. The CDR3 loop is CASRAQTGGEGGELFF. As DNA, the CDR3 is TGTGCCAGCAGGGCTCAGACAGGGGGCGAGGGCGGGGAGCTGTTTTTT.

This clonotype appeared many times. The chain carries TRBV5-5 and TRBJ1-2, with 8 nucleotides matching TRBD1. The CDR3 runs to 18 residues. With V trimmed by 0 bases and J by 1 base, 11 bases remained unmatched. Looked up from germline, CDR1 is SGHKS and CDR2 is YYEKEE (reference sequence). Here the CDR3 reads CASSLADPTGGFNYGYTF. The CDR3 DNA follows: TGTGCCAGCAGCTTGGCCGATCCTACAGGGGGATTTAACTATGGCTACACCTTC. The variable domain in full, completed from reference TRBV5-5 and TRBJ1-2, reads DAGVTQSPTHLIKTRGQQVTLRCSPISGHKSVSWYQQVLGQGPQFIFQYYEKEERGRGNFPDRFSARQFPNYSSELNVNALLLGDSALYLCASSLADPTGGFNYGYTFGSGTRLTVV.

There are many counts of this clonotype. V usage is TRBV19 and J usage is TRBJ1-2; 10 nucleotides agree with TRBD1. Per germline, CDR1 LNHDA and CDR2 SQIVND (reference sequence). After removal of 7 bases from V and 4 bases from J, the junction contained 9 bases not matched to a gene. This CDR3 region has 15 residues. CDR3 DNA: TGTGCCAGTATCGGGGACAGGGGAGGAGGCTATGGCTACACCTTC. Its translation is CASIGDRGGGYGYTF.

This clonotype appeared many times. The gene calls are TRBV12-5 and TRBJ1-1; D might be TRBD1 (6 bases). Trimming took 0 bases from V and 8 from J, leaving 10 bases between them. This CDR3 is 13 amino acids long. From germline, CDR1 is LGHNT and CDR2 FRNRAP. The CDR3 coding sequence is TGTGCTAGTGGTTTGGTAGGGGGTACCGAAGCTTTCTTT. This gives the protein CASGLVGGTEAFF.

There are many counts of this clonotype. The CDR3 DNA reads TGTGCCAGCAGCGTCGGGACAGGTTACTACGAGCAGTACTTC. This encodes CASSVGTGYYEQYF. This chain uses TRBV7-2 with TRBJ2-7; 8 nucleotides align to TRBD1. Germline V lookup: CDR1 SGHTA, CDR2 FQGNSA. The CDR3 loop spans 14 amino acids. Losses at the gene ends were 5 bases for V and 3 bases for J; bases not matched to a gene: 6.

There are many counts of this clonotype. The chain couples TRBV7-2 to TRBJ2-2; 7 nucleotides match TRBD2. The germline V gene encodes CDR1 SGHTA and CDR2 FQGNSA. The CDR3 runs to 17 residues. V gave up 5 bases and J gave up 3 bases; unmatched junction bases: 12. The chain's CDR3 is CASSANAGTTYTGELFF. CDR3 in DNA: TGTGCCAGCAGCGCAAATGCCGGGACTACCTACACCGGGGAGCTGTTTTTT.

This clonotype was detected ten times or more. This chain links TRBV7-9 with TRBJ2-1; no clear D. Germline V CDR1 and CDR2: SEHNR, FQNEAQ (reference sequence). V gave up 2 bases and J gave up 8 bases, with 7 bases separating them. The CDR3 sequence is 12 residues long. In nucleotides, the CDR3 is TGTGCCAGCAGCTTAATCGACGATGAGCAGTTCTTC. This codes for CASSLIDDEQFF.

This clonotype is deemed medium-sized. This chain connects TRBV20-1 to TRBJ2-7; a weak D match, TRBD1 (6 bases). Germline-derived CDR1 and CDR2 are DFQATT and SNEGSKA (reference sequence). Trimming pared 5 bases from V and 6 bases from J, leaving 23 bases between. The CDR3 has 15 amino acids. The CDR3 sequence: CSASNRASGIGEQYF. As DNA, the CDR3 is TGCAGTGCTTCAAACAGGGCCTCCGGGATCGGCGAGCAGTACTTC.

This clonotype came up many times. The DNA of the CDR3 is TGTGCCAGCAGCTTAGCGGGACTGTCAAACGAGCAGTACTTC. Protein sequence: CASSLAGLSNEQYF. The chain links TRBV7-2 to TRBJ2-7; possibly TRBD2 for D (6 bases). The CDR3 is 14 amino acids. Looked up from germline, CDR1 is SGHTA and CDR2 is FQGNSA. V was trimmed by 0 bases and J by 5 bases, leaving 11 bases between them.

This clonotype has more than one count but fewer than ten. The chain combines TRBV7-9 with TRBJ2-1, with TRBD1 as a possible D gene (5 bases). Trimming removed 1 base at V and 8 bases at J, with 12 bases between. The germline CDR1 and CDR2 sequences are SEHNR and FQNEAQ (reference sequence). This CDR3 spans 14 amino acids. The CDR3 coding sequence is TGTGCCAGCAGCTTAGACGAAGGGGTCGATGAGCAGTTCTTC. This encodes CASSLDEGVDEQFF. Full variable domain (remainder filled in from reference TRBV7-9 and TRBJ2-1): DTGVSQNPRHKITKRGQNVTFRCDPISEHNRLYWYRQTLGQGPEFLTYFQNEAQLEKSRLLSDRFSAERPKGSFSTLEIQRTEQGDSAMYLCASSLDEGVDEQFFGPGTRLTVL.

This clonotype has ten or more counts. The CDR3 sequence: CASSLLGLAGDNEQFF. The CDR3 bases are TGTGCCAGCAGCTTACTTGGACTAGCGGGAGATAATGAGCAGTTCTTC. This chain connects TRBV11-3 to TRBJ2-1, with TRBD2 identical over 13 bases. The CDR3 length is 16 residues. With 2 bases clipped from V and 7 bases from J, the junction kept 5 bases outside the gene matches. Germline V gene lookup returns CDR1 SGHNT and CDR2 YENEEA.